The 20 T cell receptor beta chains reported below all come from one sample, sequenced in a study of cytomegalovirus exposure and HLA in healthy donors. TCRdb's table, derived via immunoSEQ multiplex PCR, lists solely in-frame clones and lacks some. The data contain 250,000 to 400,000 clones, nearly 90% of them singletons. The sequenced sample consisted of PBMCs. These receptors all come from a young man in good health and CMV-seronegative.

This clone came up a few times. The J gene is TRBJ1-4, the V gene TRBV4-1; 8 bases match TRBD1. Per germline, CDR1 MGHRA and CDR2 YSYEKL. With V trimmed by 0 bases and J by 12 bases, 9 bases remained unmatched. The CDR3 has 15 residues. CDR3: CASSQDRTGHRELFF. CDR3 bases: TGCGCCAGCAGCCAAGATAGGACAGGGCATAGGGAACTGTTTTTT.

Concerning this clone: The identical CDR3 is also encoded by other nucleotide sequences in the sample. J is TRBJ1-1 and V is TRBV19; D remains unclear. Germline V CDR1 and CDR2: LNHDA, SQIVND (reference sequence). The CDR3 length is 13 residues. Trimming left V 2 bases short and J 0 bases short, with 4 bases between. Here the CDR3 reads CASSIYLNTEAFF. The CDR3 coding sequence is TGTGCCAGTAGTATATATCTGAACACTGAAGCTTTCTTT.

The V gene is TRBV10-3, the J gene TRBJ1-2; 7 nucleotides align to TRBD1. CDR1 ENHRY and CDR2 SYGVKD come from the germline V gene. CDR3 size: 15 residues. V dropped 4 bases and J dropped 3; count of bases not matched to a gene: 8. This CDR3 reads CAISASSGTDYGYTF. CDR3 nucleotide sequence: TGTGCCATCAGTGCTTCTTCCGGGACAGACTATGGCTACACCTTC.

This clone was observed a handful of times. The rearrangement uses TRBV29-1 and TRBJ1-1; maybe TRBD1 (5 bases). The CDR3 contains 14 residues. V lost 5 bases to trimming and J lost 1 base, with 14 bases between them. The germline V gene has CDR1 SQVTM and CDR2 ANQGSEA. The CDR3 sequence is CSVNRQSGNTEAFF. In DNA, the CDR3 is TGCAGCGTTAATAGACAGAGTGGGAACACTGAAGCTTTCTTT.

The chain has TRBV5-8 and TRBJ1-4; TRBD1 matches at 9 bases. The CDR3 has 17 residues. Germline CDR1 and CDR2: SGHTS and YDEGEE. V was pared by 4 bases and J by 3 bases, with 10 bases of the junction left unmatched. CDR3 DNA: TGTGCCAGCAGCGCTAACAGGGGGCTTTGGGCTAATGAAAAACTGTTTTTT. As protein: CASSANRGLWANEKLFF.

The chain has TRBV10-2 and TRBJ2-7; perhaps TRBD1 as D (5 bases). V dropped 6 bases and J dropped 6 bases, with 9 bases sitting between them. The CDR3 runs 11 residues. Germline lookup yields CDR1 WSHSY and CDR2 SAAADI. In DNA, the CDR3 is TGCGCCAGCAGGTCAGGGCGCGAGCAGTACTTC. Amino acids: CASRSGREQYF.

This clone was observed a handful of times. The genes are TRBV27 and TRBJ1-6; D gene uncertain. The CDR3 extends over 13 amino acids. Germline CDR1 is MNHEY and CDR2 is SMNVEV (reference sequence). Trimming removed 2 bases from V and 8 bases from J, with 7 bases in between. CDR3 sequence: CASSLGQDSPLHF. The CDR3 DNA follows: TGTGCCAGCAGTTTAGGGCAGGATTCACCCCTCCACTTT.

The chain employs TRBV5-1 and TRBJ2-7, with a weak D call TRBD2 (6 bases). The CDR3 consists of 17 residues. Germline V lookup: CDR1 SGHRS, CDR2 YFSETQ. V lost 1 base and J 3 bases, leaving 20 bases between the germline ends. For the CDR3, the DNA is TGCGCCAGCAGCTTGCCCCCAGGGCGGGGAGGTTTCTACGAGCAGTACTTC. This codes for CASSLPPGRGGFYEQYF. Looking up the rest from reference TRBV5-1 and TRBJ2-7 gives the full variable domain: KAGVTQTPRYLIKTRGQQVTLSCSPISGHRSVSWYQQTPGQGLQFLFEYFSETQRNKGNFPGRFSGRQFSNSRSEMNVSTLELGDSALYLCASSLPPGRGGFYEQYFGPGTRLTVT.

CDR3 residues: CASSYFLGAGNTIYF. The CDR3 bases are TGTGCCAGCAGTTACTTTTTAGGAGCTGGAAACACCATATATTTT. The chain links TRBV6-5 to TRBJ1-3; no clear D. The CDR3 is 15 amino acids. The germline V and J ends were trimmed by 1 base and 2 bases, with 9 bases remaining between them. Germline CDR1 and CDR2: MNHEY and SVGAGI.

This clone was picked up one time. This rearrangement joins TRBV7-9 to TRBJ2-7, with D perhaps TRBD1 (6 bases). Trimming shortened V by 7 bases and J by 5 bases, and 15 bases separated the two germline ends. Germline assignment: CDR1 SEHNR and CDR2 FQNEAQ (reference sequence). The CDR3 runs 13 residues. In DNA form, the CDR3 reads TGTGCCAGCACCCTAATAGGGGGAAACGAGCAGTACTTC. Translating it yields CASTLIGGNEQYF.

The genes are TRBV5-1 and TRBJ1-1; the D gene is possibly TRBD1 (5 bases). The CDR3 covers 14 residues. V shed 0 bases and J shed 6 bases, with 12 bases lying between them. Germline lookup yields CDR1 SGHRS and CDR2 YFSETQ. The CDR3 nucleotides read TGCGCCAGCAGCTTGGGCCAGGGTGGTTCTGAAGCTTTCTTT. As protein: CASSLGQGGSEAFF.

The CDR3 protein is CATGDRGNYGYTF. The CDR3 region has the DNA TGTGCCACCGGGGACAGGGGGAACTATGGCTACACCTTC. This chain joins TRBV19 and TRBJ1-2; 11 bases match TRBD1. The CDR3 contains 13 residues. Trimming cost V 10 bases and J 2 bases; bases outside gene matches: 3. The germline CDR1 and CDR2 sequences are LNHDA and SQIVND (reference sequence).

V and J are TRBV4-2 and TRBJ2-7; no reliable D call. Germline V gives CDR1 LGHNA, CDR2 YNFKEQ. The CDR3 has 16 residues. V was clipped by 0 bases and J by 7 bases, with 19 bases between them. CDR3 in amino acids: CASSQDLASAAREQYF. The CDR3 DNA reads TGTGCCAGCAGCCAAGATTTAGCAAGCGCCGCCAGAGAGCAGTACTTC.

This chain connects TRBV18 to TRBJ1-1; D gene uncertain. The CDR3 length is 15 residues. V lost 5 bases, J lost 1 base, and 14 bases lay in between. Germline values: CDR1 KGHSH, CDR2 LQKENI. The CDR3 spells CASSVDIQTNTEAFF. Here the CDR3 DNA reads TGTGCCAGCTCAGTCGACATACAGACGAACACTGAAGCTTTCTTT.

Only one count was recorded for this clone. V and J are TRBV27 and TRBJ2-1; 8 nucleotides match TRBD2. Germline CDR1 MNHEY, CDR2 SMNVEV (reference sequence). This CDR3 comprises 19 residues. V shed 0 bases and J 1 base; nucleotides not matched to a gene: 11. The CDR3 sequence is CASSLSYRAGEPSYNEQFF. CDR3 DNA: TGTGCCAGCAGTTTATCGTACCGAGCGGGGGAACCTTCCTACAATGAGCAGTTCTTC.

Remarks on this clone: Other DNA variants within this sample encode the same CDR3. The rearrangement uses TRBV25-1 and TRBJ1-1; tentatively, D is TRBD1 (5 bases). The length of the CDR3 is 13 residues. From germline, CDR1 is MGHDK and CDR2 SYGVNS. The ends were cut back, 3 bases at V and 2 bases at J, with 7 bases in the middle. The CDR3 region has the DNA TGTGCCAGCAGTGAGCAGGGAAACACTGAAGCTTTCTTT. Translated, it gives CASSEQGNTEAFF. The whole variable domain, filled in from reference TRBV25-1 and TRBJ1-1, reads EADIYQTPRYLVIGTGKKITLECSQTMGHDKMYWYQQDPGMELHLIHYSYGVNSTEKGDLSSESTVSRIRTEHFPLTLESARPSHTSQYLCASSEQGNTEAFFGQGTRLTVV.

V gene TRBV9 combines with J gene TRBJ2-3, with 7 bases identical to TRBD1. This CDR3 is 14 amino acids long. Trimming removed 1 base from V and 4 bases from J; junction bases left unmatched: 3. Germline V gene sequence: CDR1 SGDLS, CDR2 YYNGEE. CDR3 sequence (DNA): TGTGCCAGCAGCGTATGGCAGGGGGCAGATACGCAGTATTTT. This gives the protein CASSVWQGADTQYF.

The CDR3 sequence is CASGNSYEQYF. CDR3 nucleotides: TGTGCCAGCGGCAACAGCTACGAGCAGTACTTC. The V call is TRBV7-9, the J call TRBJ2-7; D uncertain. CDR1 and CDR2 from the germline V gene are SEHNR and FQNEAQ (reference sequence). The CDR3 runs 11 residues. Deletions cut 8 bases from V and 3 bases from J, with 8 bases between.

The chain employs TRBV14 and TRBJ2-5, with 8 bases lining up with TRBD2. This CDR3 has 15 amino acids. CDR1 is SGHDN and CDR2 is FVKESK in the germline V gene. V trimming: 2 bases; J trimming: 5 bases; junction bases outside the gene matches: 7. The CDR3 DNA is TGTGCCAGCAGCCAACGGCGGGGGGAACGGGAGACCCAGTACTTC. Translation: CASSQRRGERETQYF.

The chain carries TRBV27 and TRBJ2-7; 8 nucleotides match TRBD1. The ends lost 5 bases at V and 0 bases at J; junction bases unmatched: 3. The V gene's germline CDR1 is MNHEY and CDR2 SMNVEV (reference sequence). This CDR3 spans 14 amino acids. CDR3 nucleotides: TGTGCCAGCAGTCGACAGGGGATCTCCTACGAGCAGTACTTC. Amino acid sequence: CASSRQGISYEQYF.